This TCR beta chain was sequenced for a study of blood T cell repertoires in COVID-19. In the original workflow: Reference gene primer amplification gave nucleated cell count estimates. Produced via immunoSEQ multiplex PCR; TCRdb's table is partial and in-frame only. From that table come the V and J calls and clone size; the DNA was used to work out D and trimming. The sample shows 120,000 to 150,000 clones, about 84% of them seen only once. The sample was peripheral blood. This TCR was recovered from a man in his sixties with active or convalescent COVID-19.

The CDR3 loop is CASSLPLAVTDTQYF. The CDR3, as DNA: TGTGCCAGCAGTTTACCCCTAGCGGTGACAGATACGCAGTATTTT. The chain carries TRBV28 and TRBJ2-3; 7 nucleotides match TRBD2. This CDR3 region has 15 residues. V lost 2 bases, J lost 3 bases, and 5 bases stayed unmatched. Looked up from germline, CDR1 is MDHEN and CDR2 is SYDVKM.